This TCR beta chain was observed in a study of cytomegalovirus exposure and HLA in healthy donors. Study-level information: Roughly 180 million T cells yielded roughly 120 million unique TCR beta sequences, as an earlier analysis found. Counted in an early data release were 65 million to 100 million unique TCRs from HLA-typed donors. Findings and limits, study-wide: TCR beta V segments were, for the most part, productive about 87% or about 30% of the time in an earlier analysis.

A word on this clone: As yet, its antigen is unknown.

Vbeta (60) and Jbeta (13) primers were used in the PCR. Only in-frame clones appear in the TCRdb table, and some are missing; sequencing was by immunoSEQ multiplex PCR. The repertoire holds some 140,000 clones, with about 78% as singletons. CDR1 is SGHTA, CDR2 FQGNSA, per germline. The CDR3 is made up of 14 amino acids. V was shortened by 5 bases and J by 4 bases, with 14 bases between the two germline ends. This clonotype was obtained from a man aged 50-59 years in good health and CMV-seropositive. What was sequenced was PBMCs. The rearrangement uses TRBV7-2 and TRBJ1-1, with D possibly matching TRBD1 (6 bases). The CDR3: CASSLWTAPTEAFF. The DNA for the CDR3 is TGTGCCAGCAGCCTCTGGACAGCGCCCACTGAAGCTTTCTTT.